These 25 T cell receptor beta chains originate from one sample sequenced in a study of CD8 T cells in Susac syndrome. It was with random hexamers that about 0.45 to 1 ug RNA was reverse transcribed. TCRdb re-derived calls from the immunoSEQ multiplex PCR reads in MiXCR, one entry per CDR3 protein. In the table there are roughly 150,000 distinct CDR3 sequences, approximately 95% of which are singletons. The source material was CD4+ T cells from PBMCs. The receptors stem from a human donor with Susac syndrome.

V gene TRBV23-1 combines with J gene TRBJ2-6; 10 bases fit TRBD1. TRBV23-1 is an ORF for which the function is uncertain. The CDR3 consists of 17 residues. Trimming cost V 9 bases and J 2 bases; bases outside gene matches: 10. CDR3 protein: CASPGTGDPTGANVLTF. The CDR3 DNA follows: TGCGCCAGTCCCGGGACAGGGGACCCGACTGGGGCCAACGTCCTGACTTTC.

This rearrangement joins TRBV6-6 to TRBJ1-2; TRBD1 matches at 7 bases. V lost 6 bases to trimming and J lost 1 base; unmatched junction nucleotides: 11. The length of the CDR3 is 16 residues. Germline-derived CDR1 and CDR2 are MNHNY and SVGAGI (reference sequence). CDR3 residues: CASSSPPGQSNYGYTF. CDR3 DNA sequence: TGTGCCAGCAGCTCACCTCCGGGACAGAGTAACTATGGCTACACCTTC.

V gene TRBV12-3 or TRBV12-4 combines with J gene TRBJ2-1, with D perhaps assigned TRBD1 or TRBD2 (5 bases each). This CDR3 is 16 amino acids long. Between the trimmed V and J ends, which lost 6 bases and 4 bases, there was a span of 19 bases. For the CDR3, the DNA is TGTGCCAGCAGAACATGGGGTTCGGGGCCGTACAATGAGCAGTTCTTC. Translating gives CASRTWGSGPYNEQFF.

The chain is built from TRBV2 and TRBJ2-7; possibly TRBD2 for D (6 bases). Per germline, CDR1 SNHLY and CDR2 FYNNEI. The CDR3 has 11 amino acids. Deletions cut 6 bases from V and 9 bases from J, with 12 bases between. The CDR3 nucleotides are TGTGCCAGCAGGACCGCGCGGGGGCAGTACTTC. It encodes CASRTARGQYF.

J is TRBJ1-1 and V is TRBV18, with 7 bases identical to TRBD1. Germline values: CDR1 KGHSH, CDR2 LQKENI. This CDR3 is 12 amino acids long. The J segment lost 8 bases and the V segment lost 6 bases, leaving 6 bases of the junction unmatched. CDR3 protein: CASSRTGLEAFF. The CDR3 DNA reads as TGTGCCAGCTCGAGGACAGGCCTAGAAGCTTTCTTT.

CDR3 bases: TGTGCCAGCAGGCTTCAGGGCCTCGCGCTCTCTGGGGCCAACGTCCTGACTTTC. Translating gives CASRLQGLALSGANVLTF. The V and J genes are TRBV27 and TRBJ2-6; maybe TRBD1 (5 bases). Germline loops: CDR1 MNHEY, CDR2 SMNVEV (reference sequence). The V and J ends lost 6 bases and 0 bases respectively, with 18 bases between them. CDR3 size: 18 residues.

V and J are TRBV7-9 and TRBJ1-5; D gene unclear. The germline CDR1 and CDR2 sequences are SEHNR and FQNEAQ (reference sequence). Trimming took 5 bases from V and 2 from J, leaving 10 bases between them. CDR3 length: 14 residues. The CDR3 nucleotides read TGTGCCAGCAGCACAGATGTGGGCAATCAGCCCCAGCATTTT. Protein: CASSTDVGNQPQHF.

The chain employs TRBV3-1 and TRBJ2-3; no reliable D call. CDR3 length: 14 amino acids. V was cut by 0 bases and J by 6 bases, with 10 bases left in between. Germline V gene lookup returns CDR1 LGHDT and CDR2 YNNKEL (reference sequence). The CDR3 sequence is CASSQDPMYDTQYF. DNA of the CDR3: TGTGCCAGCAGCCAAGACCCCATGTACGATACGCAGTATTTT.

J is TRBJ1-1 and V is TRBV11-2; 11 bases are a match to TRBD1. CDR1 is SGHAT, CDR2 FQNNGV, per germline. CDR3 length: 14 amino acids. After removal of 5 bases from V and 4 bases from J, the junction contained 3 bases not matched to a gene. DNA for the CDR3: TGTGCCAGCAGCGTCGGGACAGGGGGCACTGAAGCTTTCTTT. Protein product: CASSVGTGGTEAFF.

This clonotype has only a few counts. V usage is TRBV7-9 and J usage is TRBJ2-7; 10 positions agree with TRBD1. The CDR3 totals 15 residues. Germline CDR1 is SEHNR and CDR2 is FQNEAQ (reference sequence). V lost 6 bases to trimming and J lost 2 bases; unmatched junction nucleotides: 7. CDR3 in DNA: TGTGCCAGCAGTATCCCGGGACAGGGGACCTACGAGCAGTACTTC. Protein sequence: CASSIPGQGTYEQYF.

The gene calls are TRBV5-4 and TRBJ2-2; possibly TRBD2 for D (5 bases). Germline V CDR1 and CDR2: SGHNT, YYREEE (reference sequence). Between the trimmed V and J ends, which lost 4 bases and 5 bases, there was a span of 9 bases. The CDR3 has 13 amino acids. CDR3 residues: CASSHQRTGELFF. As DNA, the CDR3 is TGTGCCAGCAGCCATCAGCGGACCGGGGAGCTGTTTTTT.

This clonotype was detected only a few times. This chain uses TRBV9 with TRBJ2-7; unclear D gene. V lost 4 bases to trimming and J lost 4 bases, with 6 bases between them. CDR1 and CDR2 from the germline V gene are SGDLS and YYNGEE. There are 11 residues in the CDR3. CDR3 loop: CASSTLYEQYF. DNA of the CDR3: TGTGCCAGCAGCACGCTTTACGAGCAGTACTTC.

The chain combines TRBV7-8 with TRBJ2-5; D may be TRBD1 (5 bases). The V and J ends lost 0 bases and 6 bases respectively, with 11 bases between them. Germline loops: CDR1 SGHVS, CDR2 FQNEAQ. The length of the CDR3 is 14 residues. This chain's CDR3 is CASSLAQALKTQYF. The CDR3 DNA reads TGTGCCAGCAGCTTAGCACAGGCTTTAAAGACCCAGTACTTC.

The J gene is TRBJ1-2, the V gene TRBV29-1; the D gene is possibly TRBD1 (5 bases). Germline V gene data show CDR1 as SQVTM and CDR2 as ANQGSEA. V was pared by 5 bases and J by 7 bases, with 14 bases between. The CDR3 contains 12 residues. The CDR3 DNA reads TGCAGCGTTCACGTCTTTGGGGCTGGCTACACCTTC. The encoded protein is CSVHVFGAGYTF.

In DNA form, the CDR3 reads TGTGCCAGCAGCTATCGGGTAGATACGCAGTATTTT. This gives the protein CASSYRVDTQYF. The genes are TRBV11-2 and TRBJ2-3; D remains ambiguous. The V and J ends lost 4 bases and 5 bases respectively, with 7 bases between them. The CDR3 length is 12 residues. Germline CDR1 SGHAT, CDR2 FQNNGV.

The rearrangement uses TRBV4-1 and TRBJ1-6; D is possibly TRBD1 (5 bases). The CDR3 has 18 residues. Trimming left V 0 bases short and J 2 bases short, with 14 bases between. Germline-derived CDR1 and CDR2 are MGHRA and YSYEKL. The CDR3 reads CASSQDQGDRTYNSPLHF. The CDR3 DNA sequence: TGCGCCAGCAGCCAAGATCAGGGAGATAGAACCTATAATTCACCCCTCCACTTT.

This chain joins TRBV20-1 and TRBJ2-3; D is uncertain. The CDR3 is made up of 13 amino acids. CDR1 and CDR2 from the germline V gene are DFQATT and SNEGSKA (reference sequence). V lost 1 base and J lost 6, with 11 bases in between. CDR3 loop: CSARVPGRDTQYF. The CDR3, as DNA: TGCAGTGCTAGAGTCCCAGGAAGGGATACGCAGTATTTT.

This clonotype appeared a few times. The J gene is TRBJ2-3, the V gene TRBV5-1, with D perhaps matching TRBD1 (6 bases). Trimming took off 2 bases at V and 5 bases at J, with 12 bases between the two ends. The CDR3 contains 14 residues. The germline V gene encodes CDR1 SGHRS and CDR2 YFSETQ. DNA for the CDR3: TGCGCCAGCAGCTTACAGGGTCGTGTAGATACGCAGTATTTT. Amino acid sequence: CASSLQGRVDTQYF.

V is TRBV7-2 and J is TRBJ2-7, with TRBD2 matching 8 bases. CDR1 is SGHTA and CDR2 is FQGNSA in the germline V gene. The CDR3 is made up of 13 amino acids. With 5 bases clipped from V and 3 bases from J, the junction kept 3 bases outside the gene matches. The CDR3 DNA reads as TGTGCCAGCAGCAGACTAGCGAACTACGAGCAGTACTTC. This codes for CASSRLANYEQYF.

The chain uses TRBV20-1 and TRBJ2-7; TRBD1 matches at 7 bases. The germline V gene encodes CDR1 DFQATT and CDR2 SNEGSKA (reference sequence). This CDR3 comprises 12 residues. The V gene end was trimmed by 2 bases and the J gene end by 5 bases; junction bases not matched to a gene: 3. CDR3 amino acids: CSARRGHDEQYF. The DNA for the CDR3 is TGCAGTGCTAGAAGGGGGCACGACGAGCAGTACTTC.

This chain links TRBV9 with TRBJ2-7; 12 nucleotides align to TRBD2. This CDR3 contains 15 residues. After removal of 3 bases from V and 1 base from J, the junction contained 2 bases not matched to a gene. CDR1 and CDR2 from the germline V gene are SGDLS and YYNGEE. CDR3 nucleotides: TGTGCCAGCAGCGACGGACTAGCGGGGTCCTACGAGCAGTACTTC. Its translation is CASSDGLAGSYEQYF. The variable domain in full, completed from reference TRBV9 and TRBJ2-7, reads DSGVTQTPKHLITATGQRVTLRCSPRSGDLSVYWYQQSLDQGLQFLIQYYNGEERAKGNILERFSAQQFPDLHSELNLSSLELGDSALYFCASSDGLAGSYEQYFGPGTRLTVT.

The chain is built from TRBV29-1 and TRBJ2-5; a weak D match, TRBD2 (5 bases). The CDR3 loop spans 11 amino acids. Trimming stripped 3 bases from V and 5 bases from J, with 7 bases between. The germline V gene has CDR1 SQVTM and CDR2 ANQGSEA. CDR3 amino acids: CSVERRETQYF. The CDR3 DNA is TGCAGCGTTGAGAGGAGGGAGACCCAGTACTTC.

J is TRBJ1-1 and V is TRBV29-1; D not resolved. Trimming left V 7 bases short and J 0 bases short, with 15 bases between. Germline CDR1 SQVTM, CDR2 ANQGSEA. This CDR3 comprises 14 residues. Written as DNA, the CDR3 is TGCAGCGCCCCACGGGGAGGGTTGAACACTGAAGCTTTCTTT. Protein product: CSAPRGGLNTEAFF.

The chain employs TRBV20-1 and TRBJ2-3; D unresolved. Germline loops: CDR1 DFQATT, CDR2 SNEGSKA (reference sequence). V lost 6 bases and J lost 4, with 20 bases in between. The CDR3 is 15 residues long. CDR3 sequence (DNA): TGCAGTGCCCGAAGCCACGCCAGCAGCGCAGATACGCAGTATTTT. This gives the protein CSARSHASSADTQYF.

The genes are TRBV9 and TRBJ1-4, with D perhaps matching TRBD1 (5 bases). The CDR3 is 15 residues long. Germline CDR1 SGDLS, CDR2 YYNGEE. The germline V and J ends were trimmed by 0 bases and 4 bases, with 10 bases remaining between them. This CDR3 reads CASSVVPGVNEKLFF. The CDR3 coding sequence is TGTGCCAGCAGCGTAGTACCGGGGGTTAATGAAAAACTGTTTTTT. The full variable domain, completed using reference TRBV9 and TRBJ1-4, is DSGVTQTPKHLITATGQRVTLRCSPRSGDLSVYWYQQSLDQGLQFLIQYYNGEERAKGNILERFSAQQFPDLHSELNLSSLELGDSALYFCASSVVPGVNEKLFFGSGTQLSVL.